The T cell receptor beta chain under discussion was sequenced for a study of CD8 T cells in ankylosing spondylitis. General study points: Peripheral blood held disease-linked clones only at relatively low frequency, and these were CD8+.

This clonotype was observed many times. Its antigen is still unknown. TCRdb reprocessed the 5' RACE reads via MiXCR and lists one record per CDR3 protein. The data hold approximately 130,000 distinct CDR3 sequences, with around 9.3% observed a single time. CDR1 and CDR2 from the germline V gene are SGHTA and FQGTGA. J lost 4 bases, V lost 9 bases, and 10 bases had no gene match. This CDR3 has 14 residues. The sequence came from a male donor with ankylosing spondylitis or in good health (not recorded which). The gene calls are TRBV7-3 and TRBJ2-3; 7 bases map to TRBD1. The sequenced sample consisted of blood, either unsorted or a sorted T cell fraction (not recorded which). The CDR3, as DNA: TGTGCCAGTAGAAAGGGACAGACTGCAGATACGCAGTATTTT. Protein: CASRKGQTADTQYF.